This T cell receptor (beta chain) stems from a study of cytomegalovirus exposure and HLA in healthy donors. Background on the study: The same platform was used for the 120 validation repertoires and the approximately 670 first-cohort repertoires, a later analysis reported.

Data came from immunoSEQ multiplex PCR; TCRdb stores just in-frame clones and leaves some out. The table records some 170,000 clones, about 83% of them present only once. Broader study findings: There were some 150 TCR beta chains listed as cytomegalovirus-associated. Cytomegalovirus status, reportedly, was diagnosed with high specificity and sensitivity by the classifier.

This clone has just one count. Antigen specificity is unknown. The CDR3 totals 16 residues. Looked up from germline, CDR1 is SGHRS and CDR2 is YFSETQ. Trimming took 0 bases from V and 0 from J, leaving 12 bases between them. The J gene is TRBJ1-2, the V gene TRBV5-1; TRBD1 might be the D (6 bases). Specimen: PBMCs. This clonotype was obtained from a woman under 40 in good health and CMV-seronegative. The CDR3 reads CASSLGQEKANYGYTF. As DNA, the CDR3 is TGCGCCAGCAGCTTGGGACAGGAGAAGGCTAACTATGGCTACACCTTC. Full variable domain (missing parts from reference TRBV5-1 and TRBJ1-2): KAGVTQTPRYLIKTRGQQVTLSCSPISGHRSVSWYQQTPGQGLQFLFEYFSETQRNKGNFPGRFSGRQFSNSRSEMNVSTLELGDSALYLCASSLGQEKANYGYTFGSGTRLTVV.